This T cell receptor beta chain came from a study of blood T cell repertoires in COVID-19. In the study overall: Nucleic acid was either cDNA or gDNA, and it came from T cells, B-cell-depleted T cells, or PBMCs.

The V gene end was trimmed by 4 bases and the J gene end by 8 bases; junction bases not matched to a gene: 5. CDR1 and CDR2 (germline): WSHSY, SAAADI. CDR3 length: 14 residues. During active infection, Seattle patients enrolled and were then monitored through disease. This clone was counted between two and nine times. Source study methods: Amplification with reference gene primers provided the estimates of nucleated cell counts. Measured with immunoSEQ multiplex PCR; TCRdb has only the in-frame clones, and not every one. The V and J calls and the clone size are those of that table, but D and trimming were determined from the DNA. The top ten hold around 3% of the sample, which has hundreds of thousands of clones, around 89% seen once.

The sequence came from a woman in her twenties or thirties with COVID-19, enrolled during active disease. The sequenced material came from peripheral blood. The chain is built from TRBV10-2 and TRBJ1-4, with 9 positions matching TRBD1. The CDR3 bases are TGCGCCAGCAGTGCCTGGACAGGGGAGGAAAAACTGTTTTTT. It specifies CASSAWTGEEKLFF.